This T cell receptor (beta chain) is from a study of shared clonotypes between healthy human individuals (dated by TCRdb to 2020 to 2022). With regard to the full study: The cohort comprised a couple of women and a few men aged 18 to 49 years. For each donor, CD4 naive and CD4 memory were each given three plates, CD8 naive was given two plates, and CD8 memory was given one plate. To estimate repertoire size and how much clonotype sharing occurs between individuals, the study deeply sequenced the blood TCR repertoires of five healthy adults. To increase sequencing depth and limit assay-specific biases, TCR repertoire library preparation and sequencing were carried out by different laboratories using diverse techniques. Each donor's leukapheresis produced roughly between roughly 0.94 and 9.5 billion PBMCs. Overall study results and their limits: Pairwise subsampling indicated that sequencing depth was expected to affect the degree of clonotype sharing among donors. Estimated clonotype richness was generally larger for naive than for memory subsets. Clonotypes shared by all four sorted-subset donors showed higher generation probabilities than non-shared clonotypes. Roughly 5.2% of naive CD4, roughly 3.6% of naive CD8, 2% to 2.5% of memory CD4, and over 0.35% of memory CD8 clonotypes were shared across several donors. Because the study included a small number of donors, the genetic and exposure-history diversity represented was limited. Sampling was restricted to blood, and TCR repertoires in tissue are likely to differ from TCR repertoires in blood. Rarefaction of sorted-subset datasets indicated incomplete sequencing despite the large sequencing depth.

A note on this clone: This receptor's antigen is unknown. Per-nucleotide qualities are absent, and no much larger clonotype sits a single base away.

The donors were healthy, HIV-negative adults who had no recently reported acute infections or vaccinations. Every donor was a Caucasian adult residing in Nashville, Tennessee, USA. CD4+ T cells were enriched by magnetic negative selection, after which naive cells were positively selected on CD45RA and the negative fraction was taken as the memory subset. Blood was obtained by leukapheresis, after which PBMCs were separated by Ficoll-Histopaque density gradient centrifugation and cryopreserved in liquid nitrogen vapor phase. Analytical flow cytometry was used to check the purity and quantity of every magnetically sorted T cell population. Genomic DNA was isolated from every sorted fraction and measured by UV absorbance on a Nanodrop 2000c. Counted from cysteine to phenylalanine, this CDR3 has 16 amino acids. Solely the CDR3 DNA is kept, with 48 bases framed from the first base. Reading the germline V gene gives CDR1 WSHSY and CDR2 SAAADI. The V end loses 6 bases and the J end loses 0 bases, and a stretch of 15 bases separates them.

Using the deep immunoSEQ assay, TCR CDR3 regions were amplified from genomic DNA by multiplex PCR. Extracted genomic DNA from each cell subset was distributed evenly across all wells of several immunoSEQ 96-well plates, and each plate was treated as a replicate. Each replicate PCR for sorted subsets received roughly 0.2 ug genomic DNA, equal to about 30,000 T cell genomes. Purified libraries were measured with a Qubit 3.0 fluorometer, size-checked on a Bioanalyzer 2100, and measured again with the KAPA Library Quantification kit. Every immunoSEQ 96-well plate was sequenced on a separate single-read 150-cycle Illumina NextSeq 550 flow cell. The original methods were these. Because the immunoSEQ output held only junctional sequences and lacked quality scores, the filtering could not match the filtering applied to full-length reads. Sequences were annotated with PyIR, a Python wrapper for IgBLAST v1.9, using IMGT germline references to assign V/J genes and CDR3. Reads were removed for weak V/J assignments (E-value above 1e-6), missing CDR3, stop codons, out-of-frame junctions, or ambiguous translated residues. A V3J clonotype was defined by an identical inferred V gene, J gene, and CDR3 amino acid sequence. Percentage overlap between repertoires was calculated by dividing the number of shared unique clonotypes by the size of the smaller repertoire. Three approaches were used to assess repertoire richness: RTK rarefaction, the Chao1 estimator, and Recon v2.1 estimates of unobserved clonotypes. For all TCRbeta clonotypes obtained by the gDNA method from several donors, generation probabilities were computed with OLGA. This immuneACCESS table, as held by TCRdb, lists in-frame sequences with V and J called but not all clones. Of the missing ones, under half trace to an unresolved V gene in checked studies; the others have no known cause. V, J and clone size were drawn from that table, and D and trimming were deduced from the DNA. In all, the sample holds roughly 2.6 million clones, and approximately 94% of those were seen once. 0.14% of the sample is taken by the ten largest.

The sequence came from a man between 18 and 29 years old in good health. The sequence joins TRBV10-2 to TRBJ1-3, with TRBD1 as a weak D call on 6 bases. Sequenced sample: naive CD4+ T cells sorted from blood. What this sample's cell subset or site label stands for: CD45RA+ positively selected. Here is the DNA: TGCGCCAGCAGAGCATCATGGACAGTCTCTGGAAACACCATATATTTT. Its translation reads: CASRASWTVSGNTIYF.